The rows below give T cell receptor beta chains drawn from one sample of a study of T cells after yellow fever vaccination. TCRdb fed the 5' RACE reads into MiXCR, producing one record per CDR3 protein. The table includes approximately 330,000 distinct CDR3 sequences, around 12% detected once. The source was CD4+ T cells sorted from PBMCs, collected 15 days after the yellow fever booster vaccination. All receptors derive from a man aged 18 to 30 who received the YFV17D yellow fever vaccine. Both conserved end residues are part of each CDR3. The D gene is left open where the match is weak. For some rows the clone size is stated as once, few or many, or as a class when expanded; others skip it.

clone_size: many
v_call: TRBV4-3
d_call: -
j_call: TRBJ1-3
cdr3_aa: CASSQDGTLSSGNTIYF
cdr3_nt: TGCGCCAGCAGCCAAGACGGGACACTCAGCTCTGGAAACACCATATATTTT

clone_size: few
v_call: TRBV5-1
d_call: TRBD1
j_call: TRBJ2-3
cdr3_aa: CASSLPTGDTQYF
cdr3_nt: TGCGCCAGCAGCCTCCCGACAGGGGATACGCAGTATTTT

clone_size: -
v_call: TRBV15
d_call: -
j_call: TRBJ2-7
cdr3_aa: CATSSDAGSYEQYF
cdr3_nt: TGTGCCACCAGCTCTGACGCTGGCTCCTACGAGCAGTACTTC

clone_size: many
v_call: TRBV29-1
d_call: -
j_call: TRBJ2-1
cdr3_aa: CSVEDLGGQFF
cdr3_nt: TGCAGCGTTGAAGATCTTGGAGGGCAGTTCTTC

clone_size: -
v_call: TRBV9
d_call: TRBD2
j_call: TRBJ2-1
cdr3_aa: CASSARTSGNEQFF
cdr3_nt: TGTGCCAGCAGCGCCAGGACTAGCGGAAATGAGCAGTTCTTC

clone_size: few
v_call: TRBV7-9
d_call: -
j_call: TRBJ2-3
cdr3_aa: CAVRLGLPKGLTDTQYF
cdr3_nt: TGTGCCGTCAGGCTCGGGCTTCCTAAGGGGCTCACAGATACGCAGTATTTT

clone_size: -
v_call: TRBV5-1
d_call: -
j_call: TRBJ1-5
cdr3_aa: CASRSDPGEPTDTQHF
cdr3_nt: TGCGCCAGCAGATCTGACCCCGGGGAGCCCACAGATACGCAGCATTTT

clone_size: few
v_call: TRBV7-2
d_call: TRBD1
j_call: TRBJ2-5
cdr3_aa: CASSPTRQGRETQYF
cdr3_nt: TGTGCCAGCAGCCCTACCCGACAGGGGAGGGAGACCCAGTACTTC

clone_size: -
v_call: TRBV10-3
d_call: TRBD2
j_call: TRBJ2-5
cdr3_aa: CAISPGTAGGQETQYF
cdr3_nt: TGTGCCATCAGCCCTGGGACAGCGGGGGGCCAAGAGACCCAGTACTTC

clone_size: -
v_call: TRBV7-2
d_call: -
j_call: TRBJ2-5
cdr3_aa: CASSSQGYRTETQYF
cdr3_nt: TGTGCCAGCAGCTCACAGGGTTATCGGACCGAGACCCAGTACTTC

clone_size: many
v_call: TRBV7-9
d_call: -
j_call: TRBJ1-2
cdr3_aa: CASSFEFSNYGYTF
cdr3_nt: TGTGCCAGCAGCTTCGAGTTCTCTAACTATGGCTACACCTTC

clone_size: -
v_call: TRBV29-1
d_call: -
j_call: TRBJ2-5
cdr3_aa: CSVAPPGAQYF
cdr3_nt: TGCAGCGTTGCCCCCCCCGGGGCCCAGTACTTC

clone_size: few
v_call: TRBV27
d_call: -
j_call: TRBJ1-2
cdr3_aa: CASSLQGSNYGYTF
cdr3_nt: TGTGCCAGCAGTTTACAGGGCTCGAACTATGGCTACACCTTC

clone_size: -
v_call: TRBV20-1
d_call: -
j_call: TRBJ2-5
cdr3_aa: CSARDRTLGTQYF
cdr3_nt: TGCAGTGCTAGAGATCGCACCCTCGGGACCCAGTACTTC

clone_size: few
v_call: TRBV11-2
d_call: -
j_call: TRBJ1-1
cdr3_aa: CASSPRLPGPNTEAFF
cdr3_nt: TGTGCCAGCAGCCCACGCTTACCGGGACCGAACACTGAAGCTTTCTTT

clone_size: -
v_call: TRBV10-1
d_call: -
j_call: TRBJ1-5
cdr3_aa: CAFGGENSNQPQHF
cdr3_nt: TGCGCCTTCGGGGGGGAAAATAGCAATCAGCCCCAGCATTTT

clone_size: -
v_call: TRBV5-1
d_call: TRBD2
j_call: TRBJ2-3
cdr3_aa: CASSLGLAGRTDTQYF
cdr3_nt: TGCGCCAGCAGCTTGGGGCTAGCGGGGAGAACAGATACGCAGTATTTT

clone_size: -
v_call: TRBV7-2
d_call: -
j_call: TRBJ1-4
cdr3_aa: CASSLAGSNEKLFF
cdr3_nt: TGTGCCAGCAGCTTAGCGGGCAGCAATGAAAAACTGTTTTTT

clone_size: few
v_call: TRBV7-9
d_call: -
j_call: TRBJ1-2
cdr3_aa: CASSFGPPYGYTF
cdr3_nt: TGTGCCAGCAGCTTCGGCCCTCCCTATGGCTACACCTTC

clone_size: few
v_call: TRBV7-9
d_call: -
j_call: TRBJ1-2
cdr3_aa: CASSLPRTGNYGYTF
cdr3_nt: TGTGCCAGCAGCTTACCCCGTACGGGTAACTATGGCTACACCTTC

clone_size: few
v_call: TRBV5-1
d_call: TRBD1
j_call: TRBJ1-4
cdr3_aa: CASSRRDSALATNEKLFF
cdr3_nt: TGCGCCAGCAGCCGCCGGGACAGTGCCCTTGCAACTAATGAAAAACTGTTTTTT

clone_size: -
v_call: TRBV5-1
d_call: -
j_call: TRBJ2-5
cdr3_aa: CASSRTQETQYF
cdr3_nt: TGCGCCAGCAGCCGAACTCAAGAGACCCAGTACTTC

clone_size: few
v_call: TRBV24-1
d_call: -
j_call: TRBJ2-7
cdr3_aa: CATSEPGDTPGVLYEQYF
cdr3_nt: TGTGCCACCAGTGAACCCGGGGACACCCCGGGGGTACTATACGAGCAGTACTTC

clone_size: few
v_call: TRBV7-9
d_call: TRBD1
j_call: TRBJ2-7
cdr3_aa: CASSPTGAPYEQYF
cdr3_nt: TGTGCCAGCAGCCCAACAGGGGCGCCCTACGAGCAGTACTTC

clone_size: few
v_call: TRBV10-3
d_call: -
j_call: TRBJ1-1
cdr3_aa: CAISAPGETEAFF
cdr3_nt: TGTGCCATCAGTGCCCCAGGGGAGACTGAAGCTTTCTTT

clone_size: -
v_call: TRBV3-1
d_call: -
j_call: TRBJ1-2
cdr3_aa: CASSQAEHYGYTF
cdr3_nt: TGTGCCAGCAGCCAGGCGGAACACTATGGCTACACCTTC

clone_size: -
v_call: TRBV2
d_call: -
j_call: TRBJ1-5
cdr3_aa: CASTPGANSNQPQHF
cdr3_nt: TGTGCCAGCACCCCAGGGGCGAATAGCAATCAGCCCCAGCATTTT

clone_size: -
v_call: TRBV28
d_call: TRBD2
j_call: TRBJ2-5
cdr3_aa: CASGTSIETQYF
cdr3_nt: TGTGCCAGCGGGACTAGTATAGAGACCCAGTACTTC

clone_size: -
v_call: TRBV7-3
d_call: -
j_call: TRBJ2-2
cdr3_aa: CASSTDRNTGELFF
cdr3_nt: TGTGCCAGCAGCACTGATCGGAACACCGGGGAGCTGTTTTTT

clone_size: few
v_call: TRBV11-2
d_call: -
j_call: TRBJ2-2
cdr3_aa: CASSLDPGGELFF
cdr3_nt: TGTGCCAGCAGCTTAGATCCAGGCGGGGAGCTGTTTTTT

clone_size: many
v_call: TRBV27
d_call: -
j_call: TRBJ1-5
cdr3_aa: CASKQGFMQPQHF
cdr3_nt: TGTGCCAGCAAGCAGGGGTTTATGCAGCCCCAGCATTTT

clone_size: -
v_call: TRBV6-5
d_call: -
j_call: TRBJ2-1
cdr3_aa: CASKTGTLGPYNEQFF
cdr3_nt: TGTGCCAGCAAAACGGGGACCCTGGGGCCCTACAATGAGCAGTTCTTC

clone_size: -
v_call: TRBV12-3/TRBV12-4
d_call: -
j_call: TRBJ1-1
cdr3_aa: CASSLARLMNTEAFF
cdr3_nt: TGTGCCAGCAGTTTAGCCCGTTTAATGAACACTGAAGCTTTCTTT

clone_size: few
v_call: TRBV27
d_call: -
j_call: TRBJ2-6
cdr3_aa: CASSLTLHTGANVLTF
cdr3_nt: TGTGCCAGCAGTTTAACCCTTCACACTGGGGCCAACGTCCTGACTTTC

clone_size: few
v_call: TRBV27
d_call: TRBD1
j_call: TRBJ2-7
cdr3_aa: CASSMRTGRRYEQYF
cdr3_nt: TGTGCCAGCAGTATGAGGACAGGGAGAAGGTACGAGCAGTACTTC

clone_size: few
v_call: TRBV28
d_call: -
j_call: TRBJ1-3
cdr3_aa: CASSLSGVNTIYF
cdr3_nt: TGTGCCAGCAGTTTATCAGGGGTCAACACCATATATTTT

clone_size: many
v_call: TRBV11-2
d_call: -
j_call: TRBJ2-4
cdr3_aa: CASSFTLAKNIQYF
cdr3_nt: TGTGCCAGCAGCTTCACCCTAGCCAAAAACATTCAGTACTTC

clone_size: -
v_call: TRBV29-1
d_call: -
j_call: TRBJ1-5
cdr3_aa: CSAIPHPNQPQHF
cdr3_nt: TGCAGCGCCATACCACATCCAAATCAGCCCCAGCATTTT

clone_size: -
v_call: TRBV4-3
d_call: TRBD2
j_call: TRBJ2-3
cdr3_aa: CASSQDREVAVRTDTQYF
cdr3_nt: TGCGCCAGCAGCCAAGATCGGGAGGTAGCGGTGAGGACAGATACGCAGTATTTT

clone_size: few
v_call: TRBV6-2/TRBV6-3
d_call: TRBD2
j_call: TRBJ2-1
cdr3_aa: CASSYETSGGDIDEQFF
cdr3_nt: TGTGCCAGCAGTTACGAGACTAGCGGGGGGGACATCGATGAGCAGTTCTTC

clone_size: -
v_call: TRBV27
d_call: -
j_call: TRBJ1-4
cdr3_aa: CASSPYEVATNEKLFF
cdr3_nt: TGTGCCAGCAGCCCGTATGAAGTCGCAACTAATGAAAAACTGTTTTTT

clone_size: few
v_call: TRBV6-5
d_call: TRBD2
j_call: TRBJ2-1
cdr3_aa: CATSGLAGAYNEQFF
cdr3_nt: TGTGCCACCTCCGGCCTAGCGGGAGCCTACAATGAGCAGTTCTTC

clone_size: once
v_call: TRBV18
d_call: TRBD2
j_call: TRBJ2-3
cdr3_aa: CASSPLAGGLSSTDTQYF
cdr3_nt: TGTGCCAGCTCACCTCTAGCGGGGGGGCTCAGTAGCACAGATACGCAGTATTTT

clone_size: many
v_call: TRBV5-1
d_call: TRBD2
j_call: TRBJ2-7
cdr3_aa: CASSLGGGGNEQYF
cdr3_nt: TGCGCCAGCAGCTTGGGCGGGGGAGGCAACGAGCAGTACTTC

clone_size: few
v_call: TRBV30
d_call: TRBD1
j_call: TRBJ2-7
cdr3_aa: CAWGPGQGVPAEQYF
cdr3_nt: TGTGCCTGGGGTCCGGGACAGGGAGTTCCCGCCGAGCAGTACTTC

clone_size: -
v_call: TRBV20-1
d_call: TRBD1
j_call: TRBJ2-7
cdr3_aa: CSAGQGEQYF
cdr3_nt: TGCAGTGCCGGACAGGGAGAGCAGTACTTC

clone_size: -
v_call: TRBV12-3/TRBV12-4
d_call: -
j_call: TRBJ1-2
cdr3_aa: CASREAGAGGYTF
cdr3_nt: TGTGCCAGCAGAGAGGCAGGGGCCGGTGGGTACACCTTC

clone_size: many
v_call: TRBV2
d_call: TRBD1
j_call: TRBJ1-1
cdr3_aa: CASSLGTAKGVF
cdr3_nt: TGTGCCAGCAGTCTCGGGACAGCTAAGGGGGTCTTT

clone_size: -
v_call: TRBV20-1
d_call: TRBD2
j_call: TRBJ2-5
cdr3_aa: CSAVLAGGSQETQYF
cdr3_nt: TGCAGTGCGGTGCTAGCGGGGGGCTCCCAAGAGACCCAGTACTTC

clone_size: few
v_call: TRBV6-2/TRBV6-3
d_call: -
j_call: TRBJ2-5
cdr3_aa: CASSYGGEGETQYF
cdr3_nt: TGTGCCAGCAGTTACGGGGGAGAGGGAGAGACCCAGTACTTC

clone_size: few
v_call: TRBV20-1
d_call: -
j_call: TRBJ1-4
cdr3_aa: CSASAEPGANEKLFF
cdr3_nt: TGCAGTGCTAGTGCTGAGCCGGGTGCTAATGAAAAACTGTTTTTT

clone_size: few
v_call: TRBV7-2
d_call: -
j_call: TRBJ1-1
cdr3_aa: CASSLAAEAFF
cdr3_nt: TGTGCCAGCAGCCTAGCAGCTGAAGCTTTCTTT

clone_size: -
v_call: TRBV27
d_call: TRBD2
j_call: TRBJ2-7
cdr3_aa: CASTRLAGVPGAYEQYF
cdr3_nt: TGTGCCAGCACCAGACTAGCGGGGGTGCCGGGGGCCTACGAGCAGTACTTC